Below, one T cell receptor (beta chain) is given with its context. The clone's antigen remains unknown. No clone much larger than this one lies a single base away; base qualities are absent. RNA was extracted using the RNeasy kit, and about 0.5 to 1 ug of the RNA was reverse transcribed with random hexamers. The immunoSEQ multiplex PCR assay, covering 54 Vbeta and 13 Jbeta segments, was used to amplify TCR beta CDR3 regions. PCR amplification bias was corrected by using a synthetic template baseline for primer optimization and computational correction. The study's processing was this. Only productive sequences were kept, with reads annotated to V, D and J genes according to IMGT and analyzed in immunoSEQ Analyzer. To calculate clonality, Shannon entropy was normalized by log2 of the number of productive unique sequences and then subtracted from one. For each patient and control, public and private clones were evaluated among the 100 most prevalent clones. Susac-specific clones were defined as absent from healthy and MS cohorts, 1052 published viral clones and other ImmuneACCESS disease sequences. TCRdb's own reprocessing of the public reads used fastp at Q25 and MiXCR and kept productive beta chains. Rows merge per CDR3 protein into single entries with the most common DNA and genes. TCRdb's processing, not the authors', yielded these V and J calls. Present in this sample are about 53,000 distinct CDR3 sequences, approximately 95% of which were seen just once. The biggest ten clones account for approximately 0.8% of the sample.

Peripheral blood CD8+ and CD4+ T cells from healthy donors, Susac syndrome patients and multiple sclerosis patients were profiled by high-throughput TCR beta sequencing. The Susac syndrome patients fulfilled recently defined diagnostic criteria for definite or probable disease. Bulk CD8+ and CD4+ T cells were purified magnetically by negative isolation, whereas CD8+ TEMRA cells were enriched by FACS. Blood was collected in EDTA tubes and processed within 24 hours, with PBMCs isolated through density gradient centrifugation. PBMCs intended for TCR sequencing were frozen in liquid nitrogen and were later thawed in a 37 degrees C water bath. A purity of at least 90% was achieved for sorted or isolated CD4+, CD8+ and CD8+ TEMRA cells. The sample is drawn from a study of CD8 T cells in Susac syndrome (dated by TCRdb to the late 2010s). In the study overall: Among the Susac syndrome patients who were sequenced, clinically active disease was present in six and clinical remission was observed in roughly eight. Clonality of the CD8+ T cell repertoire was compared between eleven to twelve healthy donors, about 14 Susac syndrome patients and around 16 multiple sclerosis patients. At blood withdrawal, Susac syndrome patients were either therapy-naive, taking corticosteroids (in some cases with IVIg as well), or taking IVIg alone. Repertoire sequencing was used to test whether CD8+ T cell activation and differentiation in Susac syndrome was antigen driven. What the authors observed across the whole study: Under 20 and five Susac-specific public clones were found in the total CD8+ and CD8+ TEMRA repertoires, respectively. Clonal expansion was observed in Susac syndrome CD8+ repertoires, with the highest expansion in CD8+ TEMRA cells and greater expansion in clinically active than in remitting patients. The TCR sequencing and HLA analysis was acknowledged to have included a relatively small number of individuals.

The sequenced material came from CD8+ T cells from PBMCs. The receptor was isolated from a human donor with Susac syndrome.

The DNA sequence follows: TGTGCCAGCAGTGAAGGGTGGAACACCGGGGAGCTGTTTTTT. This yields the protein CASSEGWNTGELFF. The chain was built from TRBV2 and TRBJ2-2; too little of a D gene remains to name it. From its cysteine to its phenylalanine, the CDR3 spans 14 amino acids. CDR3 DNA is the only sequence kept; it has 42 bases, read in frame from the first base. The V and J ends are trimmed by 1 base and 1 base, leaving 4 bases between them. Sequences SNHLY (CDR1) and FYNNEI (CDR2) are obtained from the germline V gene.